These T cell receptor beta chains were read from a single sample in a study of CD8 T cells in ankylosing spondylitis. TCRdb passed the 5' RACE reads through MiXCR, listing each CDR3 protein once. The sample yields 250,000 or so distinct CDR3 sequences, 18% seen once. The sample was blood, either unsorted or a sorted T cell fraction (not recorded which). These receptor sequences come from a male donor with ankylosing spondylitis or in good health (not recorded which). Both conserved end residues are part of each CDR3. Fields, in order: J gene, clone size, V gene, D gene, CDR3 DNA, CDR3 protein. D genes are given only for firm matches. Clone size is stated in some rows and not others, as once, few, many or a class when expanded.

>TRBJ2-7|many|TRBV5-1|-
TGCGCCAGCGGCCCAACCGGATCTACCTACGAGCAGTACTTC
CASGPTGSTYEQYF
>TRBJ1-2|-|TRBV4-2|-
TGTGCCAGCAGCCATGGAGGAGATTCTTACTATGGCTACACCTTC
CASSHGGDSYYGYTF
>TRBJ2-1|few|TRBV29-1|TRBD2
TGCAGCGTTGCTGCGGGAGCAGGAAATGAGCAGTTCTTC
CSVAAGAGNEQFF
>TRBJ2-5|-|TRBV10-3|-
TGTGCCATCAGTGATTGGGAGAAGGAGACCCAGTACTTC
CAISDWEKETQYF
>TRBJ2-3|-|TRBV7-8|TRBD2
TGTGCCAGCAGCTTAGACAGCGGGAGCCCAGATACGCAGTATTTT
CASSLDSGSPDTQYF
>TRBJ1-1|-|TRBV2|TRBD1
TGTGCCAGCAGAATGGGGACAGAGCCGTACACTGAAGCTTTCTTT
CASRMGTEPYTEAFF
>TRBJ1-1|-|TRBV7-9|TRBD1
TGTGCCAGCAGCTTAGGACAGGGACAAAACACTGAAGCTTTCTTT
CASSLGQGQNTEAFF
>TRBJ2-7|-|TRBV29-1|TRBD1
TGCAGCGTTGAAGGAGAACTCGACAGGGACCCTTGGGAGCAGTACTTC
CSVEGELDRDPWEQYF
>TRBJ2-7|few|TRBV10-3|TRBD2
TGTGCCATCAGCGCCCTTACTAGCGGCTCTTCCTACGAGCAGTACTTC
CAISALTSGSSYEQYF
>TRBJ2-1|-|TRBV11-2|-
TGTGCCAGCAGCCACGGTGTGGATGAGCAGTTCTTC
CASSHGVDEQFF
>TRBJ2-5|many|TRBV12-3/TRBV12-4|TRBD2
TGTGCCAGCAGTCCAGGTGCGCGGGAGGGCCAAGAGACCCAGTACTTC
CASSPGAREGQETQYF
>TRBJ2-5|-|TRBV11-2|-
TGTGCCAGCAGCGGTGACAGAAATCAAGAGACCCAGTACTTC
CASSGDRNQETQYF
>TRBJ2-3|few|TRBV7-8|TRBD2
TGTGCCAGCAGCTTAGTGCGACTAGCGGATACAGATACGCAGTATTTT
CASSLVRLADTDTQYF
>TRBJ2-2|many|TRBV4-3|-
TGCGCCAGCAGCCAAGATATGTCGGGAGTGAGGACCGGGGAGCTGTTTTTT
CASSQDMSGVRTGELFF
>TRBJ2-5|-|TRBV18|-
TGTGCCAGCTCACCCGAACGACAGCCCCAAGAGACCCAGTACTTC
CASSPERQPQETQYF
>TRBJ2-3|-|TRBV2|-
TGTGCCAGTCTTAGCGGTTGGGGCGCGAGTACGCAGTATTTT
CASLSGWGASTQYF
>TRBJ2-1|-|TRBV7-2|-
TGTGCCAGCAGCTTAGCTGGAGTTGGGGGCAATGAGCAGTTCTTC
CASSLAGVGGNEQFF
>TRBJ2-5|few|TRBV7-8|TRBD2
TGTGCCAGCAGCTTAGGGACTAGCGGGATGGAGACCCAGTACTTC
CASSLGTSGMETQYF
>TRBJ1-1|-|TRBV7-8|-
TGTGCCAGCAGCCATGATAACAGGGTCATGAACACTGAAGCTTTCTTT
CASSHDNRVMNTEAFF
>TRBJ2-3|-|TRBV13|TRBD2
TGTGCCAGCAGCCAGGGCGGGGGGAAGGAAGATACGCAGTATTTT
CASSQGGGKEDTQYF
>TRBJ2-5|-|TRBV5-1|TRBD1
TGCGCCAGCAGCGGCTGGGACAGGGAGGGGACCCAGTACTTC
CASSGWDREGTQYF
>TRBJ2-1|few|TRBV4-1|TRBD1
TGCGCCAGCAGCCTACTTCTACTCCCGGGACAGGGGAAAAATGAGCAGTTCTTC
CASSLLLLPGQGKNEQFF
>TRBJ2-7|few|TRBV27|-
TGTGCCAGCAGTCCTTGGGACCCCTACGAGCAGTACTTC
CASSPWDPYEQYF
>TRBJ1-4|-|TRBV20-1|-
TGCAGTGCTAGAAACACCAAAAAACTGTTTTTT
CSARNTKKLFF
>TRBJ2-5|few|TRBV7-9|-
TGTGCCAGCAGCTTTTTGCGTGACAGTATTGAGACCCAGTACTTC
CASSFLRDSIETQYF
>TRBJ2-1|few|TRBV7-9|TRBD2
TGTGCCAGCAGCTTAAGGGCGGGAGGAAACAATGAGCAGTTCTTC
CASSLRAGGNNEQFF
>TRBJ2-2|-|TRBV12-3/TRBV12-4|TRBD2
TGTGCCAGCAGTCGACTAGCGGGAGGGCCGCGGACCGGGGAGCTGTTTTTT
CASSRLAGGPRTGELFF
>TRBJ2-6|-|TRBV7-3|-
TGTGCCAGCAGCTTAGGAGGGGCGGGTGGGGCCAACGTCCTGACTTTC
CASSLGGAGGANVLTF
>TRBJ2-5|-|TRBV4-1|-
TGCGCCAGCAGCCAAGATCCGGCAGGAGGACTCCAAGAGACCCAGTACTTC
CASSQDPAGGLQETQYF
>TRBJ2-1|few|TRBV2|-
TGTGCCAGCGGGGTACTAAACCCCTCCTACAATGAGCAGTTCTTC
CASGVLNPSYNEQFF
>TRBJ2-1|-|TRBV9|-
TGTGCCAGCAGCCCTATCTACAATGAGCAGTTCTTC
CASSPIYNEQFF
>TRBJ2-7|-|TRBV7-9|-
TGTGCCAGCAGCACCACTAGTGACGAGCAGTACTTC
CASSTTSDEQYF
>TRBJ1-1|-|TRBV4-1|-
TGCGCCAGCAGCCAAGATCTGATGGGGAGGGACACTGAAGCTTTCTTT
CASSQDLMGRDTEAFF
>TRBJ1-5|many|TRBV4-1|-
TGCGCCAGCAGCCAAGAACACCGTGGGGGCGGCAATCAGCCCCAGCATTTT
CASSQEHRGGGNQPQHF
>TRBJ2-7|few|TRBV6-1|-
TGTGCCAGCAGTGAATCTGGATCCGAGCAGTACTTC
CASSESGSEQYF
>TRBJ2-7|many|TRBV7-6|TRBD2
TGTGCCAGCAGCTCCGCGGGGGGGAAAACGGAGCAGTACTTC
CASSSAGGKTEQYF
>TRBJ2-5|-|TRBV12-3/TRBV12-4|TRBD1
TGTGCCAGCACCGACAGGGGGTCCGGGCCAGAGACCCAGTACTTC
CASTDRGSGPETQYF
>TRBJ2-3|many|TRBV12-3/TRBV12-4|-
TGTGCCAGCAGTTTAGGGCGATCTAGCACAGATACGCAGTATTTT
CASSLGRSSTDTQYF
>TRBJ2-7|few|TRBV15|TRBD1
TGTGCCACCAGCAGCGACAGGGGGGGCTCCTACGAGCAGTACTTC
CATSSDRGGSYEQYF
>TRBJ2-1|-|TRBV10-3|-
TGTGCCATCAGTGAGTCTCCAGGGGGGAGCTACAATGAGCAGTTCTTC
CAISESPGGSYNEQFF
>TRBJ2-5|few|TRBV4-2|-
TGTGCCAGCAGCCAAGAGATCCGCGAAGCTCAGGAAGAGACCCAGTACTTC
CASSQEIREAQEETQYF
>TRBJ2-2|few|TRBV5-1|-
TGCGCCAGCAGCTTTTTGTGGGACTCCTACACCGGGGAGCTGTTTTTT
CASSFLWDSYTGELFF
>TRBJ1-3|many|TRBV7-2|-
TGTGCCAGCAGCTTAACCCTCACTGGAAACACCATATATTTT
CASSLTLTGNTIYF
>TRBJ2-5|-|TRBV28|-
TGTGCCAGCAGTTTTTGGGCAGAACAAGAGACCCAGTACTTC
CASSFWAEQETQYF
>TRBJ2-1|few|TRBV14|-
TGTGCCAGCAGCCAGCAGGTCCTCAATGAGCAGTTCTTC
CASSQQVLNEQFF
>TRBJ2-1|-|TRBV5-5|-
TGTGCCAGCAGCTTGGGAGGGGATGGCTACAATGAGCAGTTCTTC
CASSLGGDGYNEQFF
>TRBJ1-1|few|TRBV27|TRBD1
TGTGCCAGCGCTCCCACAGGGGGCGGGTTCACTGAAGCTTTCTTT
CASAPTGGGFTEAFF
>TRBJ1-2|-|TRBV29-1|-
TGCAGCGTTGGCCCCCCGGAGATTTCTAACTATGGCTACACCTTC
CSVGPPEISNYGYTF
>TRBJ2-2|few|TRBV10-3|TRBD2
TGTGCCATCAGTGTACCTGGACTAGCGGGCGACACCGGGGAGCTGTTTTTT
CAISVPGLAGDTGELFF
>TRBJ2-5|few|TRBV20-1|TRBD2
TGCAGTGCTGACGGACTAGCGGGAGGTATTGAGACCCAGTACTTC
CSADGLAGGIETQYF
>TRBJ2-1|few|TRBV29-1|-
TGCAGCGCACCCGGGACACCACCCTACAATGAGCAGTTCTTC
CSAPGTPPYNEQFF